The 2 T cell receptor beta chains below all came from one sample that was sequenced in a study of T cells in Graves' hyperthyroidism and ophthalmopathy. Amplification of TCR beta CDR3 regions was performed using RNA transcripts as template. HTBI primers were employed in a first-round RT-PCR of the TCR CDR3. TCRdb re-called the multiplex PCR reads with MiXCR, one entry per CDR3 protein. This table holds fewer than 550,000 distinct CDR3 sequences, around a quarter found once. Sequenced input: blood. The receptors were sampled from a woman in her twenties or thirties with Graves' ophthalmopathy.

This clonotype occurred a few times. The CDR3 is CASSLDRAGVQETQYF. The CDR3 bases are TGTGCCAGCAGCTTAGATCGGGCAGGCGTCCAAGAGACCCAGTACTTC. This chain uses TRBV11-2 with TRBJ2-5; the D is unclear. This CDR3 contains 16 residues. The germline V gene has CDR1 SGHAT and CDR2 FQNNGV. The germline V and J ends were trimmed by 0 bases and 1 base, with 12 bases remaining between them.

The V and J genes are TRBV12-5 and TRBJ1-2, with D perhaps matching TRBD1 (5 bases). Germline V gives CDR1 LGHNT, CDR2 FRNRAP. V was clipped by 8 bases and J by 9 bases, with 19 bases between them. This CDR3 has 13 amino acids. The CDR3 coding sequence is TGTGCTAGTCGTATCGAGGGGCCTAGGAGCTACACCTTC. Its translation is CASRIEGPRSYTF.